This T cell receptor (beta chain) was sequenced in a study of breast tumors, draining lymph nodes, adjacent tissues. TCRdb called the multiplex PCR reads again in MiXCR, with one record for every CDR3 protein. The sample has 200,000 to 300,000 distinct CDR3 sequences, under 35% seen once. V lost 11 bases to trimming and J lost 4 bases, with 15 bases between them. Germline values: CDR1 ENHRY, CDR2 SYGVKD. The CDR3 is made up of 12 amino acids. This clonotype was seen repeatedly, ten times or more. The lymph nodes were axillary draining lymph nodes from breast cancer patients. The receptor was derived from a female donor with breast cancer. Some clones in this sample may be carry-over from other donors' samples. This chain connects TRBV10-3 to TRBJ2-7, with a tentative D call TRBD1 (6 bases). Source material: axillary lymph node tissue. CDR3 sequence (DNA): TGTGCCGGAGCGGACAGCCCTTACGAGCAGTACTTC. Its protein is CAGADSPYEQYF.